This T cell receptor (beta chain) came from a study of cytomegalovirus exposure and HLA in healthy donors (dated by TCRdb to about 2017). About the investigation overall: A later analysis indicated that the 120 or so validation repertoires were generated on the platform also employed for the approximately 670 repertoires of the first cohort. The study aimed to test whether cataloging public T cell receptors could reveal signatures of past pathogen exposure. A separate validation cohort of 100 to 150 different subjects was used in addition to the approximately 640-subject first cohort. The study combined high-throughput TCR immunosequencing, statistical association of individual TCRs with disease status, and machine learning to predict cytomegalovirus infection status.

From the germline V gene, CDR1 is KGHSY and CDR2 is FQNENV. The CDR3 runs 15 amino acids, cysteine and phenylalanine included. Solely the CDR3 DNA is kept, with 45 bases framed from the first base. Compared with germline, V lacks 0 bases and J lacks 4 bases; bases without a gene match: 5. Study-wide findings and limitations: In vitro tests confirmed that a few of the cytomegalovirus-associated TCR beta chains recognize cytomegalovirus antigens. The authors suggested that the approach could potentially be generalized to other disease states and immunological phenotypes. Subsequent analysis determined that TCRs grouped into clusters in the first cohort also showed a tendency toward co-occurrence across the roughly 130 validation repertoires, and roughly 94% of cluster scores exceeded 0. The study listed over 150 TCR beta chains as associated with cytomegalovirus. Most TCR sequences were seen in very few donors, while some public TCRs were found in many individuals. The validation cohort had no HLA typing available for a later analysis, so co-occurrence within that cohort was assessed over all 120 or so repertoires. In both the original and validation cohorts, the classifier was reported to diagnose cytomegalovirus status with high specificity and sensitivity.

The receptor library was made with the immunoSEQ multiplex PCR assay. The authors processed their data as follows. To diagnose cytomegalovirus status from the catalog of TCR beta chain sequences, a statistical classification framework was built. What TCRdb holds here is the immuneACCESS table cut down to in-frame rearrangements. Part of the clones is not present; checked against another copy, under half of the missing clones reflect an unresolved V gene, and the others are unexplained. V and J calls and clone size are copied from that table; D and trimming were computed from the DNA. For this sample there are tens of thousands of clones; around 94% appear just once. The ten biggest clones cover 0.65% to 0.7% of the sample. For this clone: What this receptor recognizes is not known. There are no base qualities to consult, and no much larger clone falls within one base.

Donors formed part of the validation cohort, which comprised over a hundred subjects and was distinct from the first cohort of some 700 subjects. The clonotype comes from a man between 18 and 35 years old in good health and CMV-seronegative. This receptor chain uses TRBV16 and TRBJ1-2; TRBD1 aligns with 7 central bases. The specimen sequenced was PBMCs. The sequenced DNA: TGTGCCAGCAGCCAATCGGAGCAGGGGGTCTATGGCTACACCTTC. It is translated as CASSQSEQGVYGYTF.